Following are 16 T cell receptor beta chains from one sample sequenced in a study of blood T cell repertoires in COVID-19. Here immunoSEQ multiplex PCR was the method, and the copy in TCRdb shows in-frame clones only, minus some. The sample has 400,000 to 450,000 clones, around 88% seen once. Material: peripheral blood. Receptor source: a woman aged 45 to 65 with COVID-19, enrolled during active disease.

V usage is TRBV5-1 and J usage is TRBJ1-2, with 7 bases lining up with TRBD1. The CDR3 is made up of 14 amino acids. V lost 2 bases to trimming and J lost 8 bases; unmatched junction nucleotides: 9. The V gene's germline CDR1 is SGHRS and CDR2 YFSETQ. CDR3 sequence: CASSFGRQGEGYTF. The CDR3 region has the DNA TGCGCCAGCAGCTTCGGCCGACAGGGAGAAGGCTACACCTTC. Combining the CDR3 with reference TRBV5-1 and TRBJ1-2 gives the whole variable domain KAGVTQTPRYLIKTRGQQVTLSCSPISGHRSVSWYQQTPGQGLQFLFEYFSETQRNKGNFPGRFSGRQFSNSRSEMNVSTLELGDSALYLCASSFGRQGEGYTFGSGTRLTVV.

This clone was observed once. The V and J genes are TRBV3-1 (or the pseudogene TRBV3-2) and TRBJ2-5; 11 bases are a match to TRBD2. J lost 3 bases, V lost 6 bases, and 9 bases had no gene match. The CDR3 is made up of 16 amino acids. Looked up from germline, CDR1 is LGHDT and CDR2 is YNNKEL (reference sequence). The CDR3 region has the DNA TGTGCCAGCAGGCGCTTAGCGGGGGGGGGTAAAGAGACCCAGTACTTC. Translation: CASRRLAGGGKETQYF.

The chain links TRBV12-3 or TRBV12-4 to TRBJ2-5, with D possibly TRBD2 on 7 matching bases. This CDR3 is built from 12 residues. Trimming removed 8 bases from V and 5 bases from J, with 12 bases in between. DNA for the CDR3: TGTGCCAGCCGGGGGGCTGGGGAGACCCAGTACTTC. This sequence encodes CASRGAGETQYF.

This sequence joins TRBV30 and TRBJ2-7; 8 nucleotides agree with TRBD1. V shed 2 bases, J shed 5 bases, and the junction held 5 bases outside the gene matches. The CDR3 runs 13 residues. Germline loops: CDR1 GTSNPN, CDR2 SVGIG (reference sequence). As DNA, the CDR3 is TGTGCCTGGAGTCGGACAGGGCCCAACGAGCAGTACTTC. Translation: CAWSRTGPNEQYF.

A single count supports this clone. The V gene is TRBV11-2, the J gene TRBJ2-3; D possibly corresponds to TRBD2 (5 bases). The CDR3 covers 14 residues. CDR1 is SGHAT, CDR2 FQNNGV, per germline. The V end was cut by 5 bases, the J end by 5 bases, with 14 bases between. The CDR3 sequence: CASSQTGGRDTQYF. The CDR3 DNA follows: TGTGCCAGCAGCCAGACTGGAGGTAGAGATACGCAGTATTTT. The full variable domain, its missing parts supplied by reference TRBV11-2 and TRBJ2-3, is EAGVAQSPRYKIIEKRQSVAFWCNPISGHATLYWYQQILGQGPKLLIQFQNNGVVDDSQLPKDRFSAERLKGVDSTLKIQPAKLEDSAVYLCASSQTGGRDTQYFGPGTRLTVL.

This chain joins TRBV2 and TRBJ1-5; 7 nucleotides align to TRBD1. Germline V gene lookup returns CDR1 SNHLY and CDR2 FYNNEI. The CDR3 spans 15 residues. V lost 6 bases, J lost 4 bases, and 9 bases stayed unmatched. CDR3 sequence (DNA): TGTGCCAGCAGGGAGGACAGGAAAGGGAATCAGCCCCAGCATTTT. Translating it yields CASREDRKGNQPQHF.

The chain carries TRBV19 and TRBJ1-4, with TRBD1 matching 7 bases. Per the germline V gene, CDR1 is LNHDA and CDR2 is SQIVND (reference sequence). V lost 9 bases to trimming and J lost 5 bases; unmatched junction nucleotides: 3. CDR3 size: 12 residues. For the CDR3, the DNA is TGTGCCAGCCAGGGGGAGAATGAAAAACTGTTTTTT. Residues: CASQGENEKLFF.

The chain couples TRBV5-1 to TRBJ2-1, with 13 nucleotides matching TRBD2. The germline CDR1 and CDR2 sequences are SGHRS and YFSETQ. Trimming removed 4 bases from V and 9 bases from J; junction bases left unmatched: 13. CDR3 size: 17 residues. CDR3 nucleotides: TGCGCCAGCAGCGTAGGACTAGCGGGGGTGCTGTCAGGTGAGCAGTTCTTC. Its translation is CASSVGLAGVLSGEQFF.

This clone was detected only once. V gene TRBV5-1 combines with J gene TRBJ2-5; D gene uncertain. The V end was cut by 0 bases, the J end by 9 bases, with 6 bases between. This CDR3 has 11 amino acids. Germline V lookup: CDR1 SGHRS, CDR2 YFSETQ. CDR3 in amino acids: CASSLVGPQYF. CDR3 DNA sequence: TGCGCCAGCAGCTTGGTTGGGCCCCAGTACTTC.

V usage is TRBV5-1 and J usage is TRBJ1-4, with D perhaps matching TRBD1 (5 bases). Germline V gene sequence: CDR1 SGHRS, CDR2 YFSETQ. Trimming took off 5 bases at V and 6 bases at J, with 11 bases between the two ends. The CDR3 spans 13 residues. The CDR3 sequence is CASSSEGHEKLFF. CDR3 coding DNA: TGCGCCAGCAGTTCGGAGGGACATGAAAAACTGTTTTTT.

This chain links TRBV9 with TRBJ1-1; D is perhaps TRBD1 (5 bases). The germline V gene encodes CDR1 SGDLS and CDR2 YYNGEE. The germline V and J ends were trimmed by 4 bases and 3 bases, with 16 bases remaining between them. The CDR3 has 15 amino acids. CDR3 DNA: TGTGCCAGCAGCACCCGTGGGGGAGGGGACACTGAAGCTTTCTTT. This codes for CASSTRGGGDTEAFF.

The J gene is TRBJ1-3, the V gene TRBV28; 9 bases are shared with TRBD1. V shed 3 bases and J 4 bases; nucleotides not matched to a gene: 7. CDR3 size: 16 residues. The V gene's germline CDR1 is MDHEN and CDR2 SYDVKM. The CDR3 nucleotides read TGTGCCAGCAGTTTCCTCCAGGGACAGGGAGGAAACACCATATATTTT. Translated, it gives CASSFLQGQGGNTIYF.

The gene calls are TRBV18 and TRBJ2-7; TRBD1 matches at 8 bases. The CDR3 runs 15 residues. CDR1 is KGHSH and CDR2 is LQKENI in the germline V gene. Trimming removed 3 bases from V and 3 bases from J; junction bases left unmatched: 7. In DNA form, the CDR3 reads TGTGCCAGCTCACCTGGACAGGGCCCCAACTACGAGCAGTACTTC. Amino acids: CASSPGQGPNYEQYF.

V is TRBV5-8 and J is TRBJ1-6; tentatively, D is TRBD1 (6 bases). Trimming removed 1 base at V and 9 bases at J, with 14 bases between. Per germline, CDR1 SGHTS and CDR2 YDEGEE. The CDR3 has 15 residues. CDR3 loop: CASSLTGRGGSPLHF. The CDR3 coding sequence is TGTGCCAGCAGCTTGACTGGACGAGGGGGTTCACCCCTCCACTTT.

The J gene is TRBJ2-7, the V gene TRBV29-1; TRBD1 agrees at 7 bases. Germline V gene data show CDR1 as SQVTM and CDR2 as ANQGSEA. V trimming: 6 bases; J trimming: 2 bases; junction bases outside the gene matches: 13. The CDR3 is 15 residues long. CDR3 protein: CSVLGSYRGPYEQYF. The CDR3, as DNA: TGCAGCGTCCTCGGATCCTACAGGGGACCCTACGAGCAGTACTTC.

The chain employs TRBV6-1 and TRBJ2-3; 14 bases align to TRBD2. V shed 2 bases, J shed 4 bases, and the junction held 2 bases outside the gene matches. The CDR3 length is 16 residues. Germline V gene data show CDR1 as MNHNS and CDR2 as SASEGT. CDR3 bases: TGTGCCAGCAGTGAACAGGGACTAGCGGGGGCAGATACGCAGTATTTT. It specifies CASSEQGLAGADTQYF.